The 21 T cell receptor beta chains below all came from one sample that was sequenced in a study of low-dose radiotherapy and immunotherapy resistance in tumors (dated by TCRdb to about 2022). The time point label for this specimen denotes: after trial treatment. Read against the paper, the sample's treatment or condition label means: LDRT plus nivolumab, ipilimumab, low-dose cyclophosphamide and aspirin (RACIN trial). Instrument on record: Illumina HiSeq 2500. To make first-strand cDNA, Superscript III was used along with a set of TRAV- and TRBV-specific primers so that both the TCRalpha and TCRbeta chains were covered. A roughly 19-cycle PCR with Phusion amplified the TCRs, pairing a constant-region primer with the adapter that was attached to the V primers. TCRdb's own reprocessing of the public reads used fastp at Q25 and MiXCR and kept productive beta chains. CDR3 protein sequences are deduplicated, and each keeps its most common genes and DNA. The sample profile shows approximately 100,000 distinct CDR3 sequences; less than 25% of them were found once. The ten largest clones take up approximately 4% of the sample.

The sequences come from PBMCs, collected after low-dose radiotherapy plus immunotherapy. All receptors derive from a male donor with prostate cancer.

In its sample, this clonotype was seen a few times. The chain has TRBV20-1 and TRBJ2-7; weak D call: TRBD2 (5 bases). The CDR3 totals 14 residues. With 3 bases removed from V and 7 bases from J, the gap between germline ends came to 19 bases. CDR1 is DFQATT, CDR2 SNEGSKA, per germline (reference sequence). The CDR3 DNA follows: TGCAGTGCTAGTCGACGAGGGCCCGAATCTGAGCAGTACTTC. Protein product: CSASRRGPESEQYF.

This clonotype was counted ten times or more. The V and J genes are TRBV6-6 and TRBJ1-1, with TRBD1 matching over 12 bases. The junction had 9 bases not matched to a gene; V was cut back by 4 bases and J by 6 bases. CDR1 and CDR2 (germline): MNHNY, SVGAGI (reference sequence). This CDR3 is 16 amino acids long. Written as DNA, the CDR3 is TGTGCCAGCAGTTCCGGGACAGGGGGCGCTAACTCTGAAGCTTTCTTT. Its translation is CASSSGTGGANSEAFF.

This clonotype came up many times. The chain carries TRBV4-1 and TRBJ2-1, with D tentatively TRBD1 or TRBD2 (5 bases each). The CDR3 has 15 amino acids. Germline V gene lookup returns CDR1 MGHRA and CDR2 YSYEKL. V was trimmed by 0 bases and J by 8 bases, leaving 14 bases between them. CDR3 bases: TGCGCCAGCAGCCAAGAATCGTCGGGGCGGGATGAGCAGTTCTTC. Its protein product is CASSQESSGRDEQFF.

This clonotype was picked up many times. The genes are TRBV20-1 and TRBJ2-5; D gene unclear. The ends were cut back, 6 bases at V and 3 bases at J, with 11 bases in the middle. The length of the CDR3 is 12 residues. The V gene's germline CDR1 is DFQATT and CDR2 SNEGSKA (reference sequence). The CDR3 nucleotides are TGCAGTGCCGACGACTTAAAAGAGACCCAGTACTTC. It yields the protein CSADDLKETQYF.

The rearrangement joins TRBV5-4 to TRBJ1-1; possible D gene TRBD1, 6 bases. Germline V lookup: CDR1 SGHNT, CDR2 YYREEE (reference sequence). The CDR3 runs to 16 residues. V was pared by 2 bases and J by 1 base, with 15 bases between. The CDR3 DNA sequence: TGTGCCAGCAGCTTATCCGGGGGCGGGGGGAACACTGAAGCTTTCTTT. Protein sequence: CASSLSGGGGNTEAFF.

This clonotype appeared many times. This sequence joins TRBV29-1 and TRBJ1-4; D might be TRBD1 (6 bases). The CDR3 length is 12 residues. With 6 bases removed from V and 7 bases from J, the gap between germline ends came to 12 bases. The germline CDR1 and CDR2 sequences are SQVTM and ANQGSEA. The CDR3 DNA reads TGCAGCGTCGCCGGGACATCTGAAAAACTGTTTTTT. This gives the protein CSVAGTSEKLFF.

The sample holds many counts of this clonotype. This rearrangement joins TRBV29-1 to TRBJ2-7; perhaps D is TRBD1 or TRBD2 (6 bases each). The germline gives CDR1 SQVTM, CDR2 ANQGSEA. V gave up 2 bases and J gave up 4 bases, with 15 bases separating them. This CDR3 region has 14 residues. CDR3 sequence reads: CSVETTGGGYEQYF. Written as DNA, the CDR3 is TGCAGCGTTGAAACGACAGGAGGGGGTTACGAGCAGTACTTC.

This clonotype was found many times. The rearrangement joins TRBV5-6 to TRBJ2-5; D call uncertain. The CDR3 runs 14 residues. The germline gives CDR1 SGHDT, CDR2 YYEEEE. Trimming removed 4 bases from V and 3 bases from J, with 13 bases in between. The CDR3 DNA reads as TGTGCCAGCAGCAAGTGGTCCAACAAAGAGACCCAGTACTTC. Encoded protein: CASSKWSNKETQYF.

In this sample, this clonotype turned up many times. The chain joins TRBV19 to TRBJ1-5; possible D gene TRBD1, 6 bases. The CDR3 runs to 19 residues. The germline CDR1 and CDR2 sequences are LNHDA and SQIVND (reference sequence). The ends were cut back, 0 bases at V and 6 bases at J, with 24 bases in the middle. The CDR3, as DNA: TGTGCCAGTAGTATAGATCCTATGGTGGCGGGGGCCGAAAGTCAGCCCCAGCATTTT. It yields the protein CASSIDPMVAGAESQPQHF.

The chain is built from TRBV6-6 and TRBJ1-1, with TRBD1 identical over 9 bases. Germline CDR1 is MNHNY and CDR2 is SVGAGI (reference sequence). CDR3 size: 15 residues. The V and J ends lost 5 bases and 1 base, in that order; junction bases with no gene match: 5. This chain's CDR3 is CASSEQGAGNTEAFF. Here the CDR3 DNA reads TGTGCCAGCAGTGAACAGGGGGCGGGGAACACTGAAGCTTTCTTT.

This clonotype came up many times. This chain uses TRBV27 with TRBJ1-3, with no clear D. The CDR3 runs 13 residues. CDR1 is MNHEY and CDR2 is SMNVEV in the germline V gene (reference sequence). The V and J ends lost 6 bases and 2 bases respectively, with 8 bases between them. The CDR3 reads CASRGLAGNTIYF. CDR3 sequence (DNA): TGTGCCAGCAGGGGGTTGGCTGGAAACACCATATATTTT.

This clonotype was seen repeatedly, ten times or more. This chain links TRBV7-9 with TRBJ2-2, with D possibly being TRBD1 (5 bases). Trimming removed 6 bases from V and 3 bases from J, with 11 bases in between. There are 14 residues in the CDR3. Per germline, CDR1 SEHNR and CDR2 FQNEAQ (reference sequence). The CDR3 nucleotides are TGTGCCAGCAGGCGACACAGGTACACCGGGGAGCTGTTTTTT. This gives the protein CASRRHRYTGELFF.

The V call is TRBV7-9, the J call TRBJ2-1, with a tentative D call TRBD1 (6 bases). Trimming left V 8 bases short and J 5 bases short, with 13 bases between. There are 13 residues in the CDR3. In germline, CDR1 is SEHNR, CDR2 FQNEAQ (reference sequence). The CDR3 sequence is CASAKTGNNEQFF. The CDR3 coding sequence is TGTGCCAGCGCAAAAACAGGGAACAATGAGCAGTTCTTC.

This clonotype showed up many times. J is TRBJ2-7 and V is TRBV7-2, with D hard to call. Germline V CDR1 and CDR2: SGHTA, FQGNSA. This CDR3 spans 14 amino acids. V was trimmed by 5 bases and J by 3 bases, leaving 14 bases between them. CDR3 sequence reads: CASSTSLGYYEQYF. CDR3 nucleotides: TGTGCCAGCAGCACATCCCTAGGGTACTACGAGCAGTACTTC.

This clonotype was counted many times. The chain uses TRBV5-1 and TRBJ2-2, with a weak D call TRBD2 (6 bases). There are 16 residues in the CDR3. V lost 0 bases to trimming and J lost 7 bases, with 16 bases between them. The germline CDR1 and CDR2 sequences are SGHRS and YFSETQ. The DNA of the CDR3 is TGCGCCAGCAGCTTGGGCCAGGGAGGACCGTACGGGGAGCTGTTTTTT. It specifies CASSLGQGGPYGELFF.

This clonotype was found many times. The chain couples TRBV18 to TRBJ1-5; a possible D gene is TRBD1 (6 bases). Germline V lookup: CDR1 KGHSH, CDR2 LQKENI. With 2 bases removed from V and 7 bases from J, the gap between germline ends came to 9 bases. The CDR3 contains 13 residues. CDR3 nucleotide sequence: TGTGCCAGCTCACCATCAGGGGCACAGCCCCAGCATTTT. The encoded protein is CASSPSGAQPQHF.

Ten or more counts support this clonotype. The rearrangement uses TRBV6-5 and TRBJ1-1, with 10 bases fitting TRBD1. Germline trimming cut 7 bases from V and 4 bases from J; bases unmatched to any gene: 12. Germline CDR1 reads MNHEY; CDR2 reads SVGAGI. This CDR3 is 16 amino acids long. DNA of the CDR3: TGTGCCAGCAAGTGGGGGACAGGGGCCCTGGGCACTGAAGCTTTCTTT. It encodes CASKWGTGALGTEAFF.

At least ten counts were recorded for this clonotype. J is TRBJ1-1 and V is TRBV11-2, with a weak D call TRBD1 (5 bases). CDR3 length: 10 residues. Germline V gives CDR1 SGHAT, CDR2 FQNNGV. The germline V and J ends were trimmed by 4 bases and 11 bases, with 8 bases remaining between them. As DNA, the CDR3 is TGTGCCAGCAGCTCGGGGCATGCTTTCTTT. Its protein product is CASSSGHAFF. The entire variable domain, with the rest obtained from reference TRBV11-2 and TRBJ1-1, is as follows: EAGVAQSPRYKIIEKRQSVAFWCNPISGHATLYWYQQILGQGPKLLIQFQNNGVVDDSQLPKDRFSAERLKGVDSTLKIQPAKLEDSAVYLCASSSGHAFFGQGTRLTVV.

This clonotype was seen many times. The rearrangement uses TRBV15 and TRBJ1-1, with 8 bases that match TRBD1. Germline V CDR1 and CDR2: LNHNV, YYDKDF (reference sequence). V lost 2 bases and J lost 2; bases outside the gene matches: 4. This CDR3 has 15 amino acids. CDR3 region: CATSRQTGGNTEAFF. As DNA, the CDR3 is TGTGCCACCAGCAGACAAACAGGGGGTAACACTGAAGCTTTCTTT. The full variable domain, its missing parts supplied by reference TRBV15 and TRBJ1-1, is DAMVIQNPRYQVTQFGKPVTLSCSQTLNHNVMYWYQQKSSQAPKLLFHYYDKDFNNEADTPDNFQSRRPNTSFCFLDIRSPGLGDTAMYLCATSRQTGGNTEAFFGQGTRLTVV.

There are many counts of this clonotype. The V and J genes are TRBV18 and TRBJ2-5, with D perhaps TRBD1 or TRBD2 (5 bases each). There are 15 residues in the CDR3. The V gene lost 2 bases and the J gene lost 5 bases, with 15 bases spanning the gap. The V gene's germline CDR1 is KGHSH and CDR2 LQKENI. In nucleotides, the CDR3 is TGTGCCAGCTCACCAGGGACGGGCGTCCGTGAGACCCAGTACTTC. It encodes CASSPGTGVRETQYF. The variable domain in full, completed from reference TRBV18 and TRBJ2-5, reads NAGVMQNPRHLVRRRGQEARLRCSPMKGHSHVYWYRQLPEEGLKFMVYLQKENIIDESGMPKERFSAEFPKEGPSILRIQQVVRGDSAAYFCASSPGTGVRETQYFGPGTRLLVL.

The genes are TRBV7-8 and TRBJ1-1; D possibly corresponds to TRBD1 (6 bases). This CDR3 has 14 amino acids. Trimming cost V 5 bases and J 5 bases, with 15 bases left between them. Germline V gene sequence: CDR1 SGHVS, CDR2 FQNEAQ. The CDR3 loop reads CASSLTRTETEAFF. For the CDR3, the DNA is TGTGCCAGCAGCCTAACCCGGACAGAAACTGAAGCTTTCTTT.